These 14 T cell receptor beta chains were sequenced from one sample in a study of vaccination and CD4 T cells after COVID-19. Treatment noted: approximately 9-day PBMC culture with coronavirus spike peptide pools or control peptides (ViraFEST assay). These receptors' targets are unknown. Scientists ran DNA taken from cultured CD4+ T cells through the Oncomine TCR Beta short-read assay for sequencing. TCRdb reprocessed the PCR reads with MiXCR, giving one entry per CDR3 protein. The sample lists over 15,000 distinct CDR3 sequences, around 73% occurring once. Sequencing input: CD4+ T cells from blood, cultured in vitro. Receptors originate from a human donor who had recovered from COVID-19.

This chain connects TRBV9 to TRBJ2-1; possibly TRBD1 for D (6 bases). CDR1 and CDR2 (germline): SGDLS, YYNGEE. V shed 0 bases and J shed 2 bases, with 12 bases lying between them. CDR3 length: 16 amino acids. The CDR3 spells CASSVVGQGTYNEQFF. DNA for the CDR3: TGTGCCAGCAGCGTAGTGGGGCAGGGGACCTACAATGAGCAGTTCTTC.

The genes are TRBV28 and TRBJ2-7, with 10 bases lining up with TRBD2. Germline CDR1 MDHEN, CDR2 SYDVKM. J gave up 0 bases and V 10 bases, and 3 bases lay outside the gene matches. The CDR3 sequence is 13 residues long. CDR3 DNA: TGTGCCACCCGGACTAGCGGCTCCTACGAGCAGTACTTC. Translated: CATRTSGSYEQYF.

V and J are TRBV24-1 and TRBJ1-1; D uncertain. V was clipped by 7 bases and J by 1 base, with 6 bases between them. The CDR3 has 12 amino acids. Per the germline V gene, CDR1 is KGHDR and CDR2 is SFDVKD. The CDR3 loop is CATRGANTEAFF. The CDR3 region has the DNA TGTGCCACCAGAGGAGCGAACACTGAAGCTTTCTTT.

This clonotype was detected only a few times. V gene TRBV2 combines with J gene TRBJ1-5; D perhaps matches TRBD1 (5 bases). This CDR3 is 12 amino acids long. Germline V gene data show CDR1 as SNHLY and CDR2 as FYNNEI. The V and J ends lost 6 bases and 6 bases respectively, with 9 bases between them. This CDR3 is CASSHDSQPQHF. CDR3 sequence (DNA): TGTGCCAGCAGCCACGACAGTCAGCCCCAGCATTTT.

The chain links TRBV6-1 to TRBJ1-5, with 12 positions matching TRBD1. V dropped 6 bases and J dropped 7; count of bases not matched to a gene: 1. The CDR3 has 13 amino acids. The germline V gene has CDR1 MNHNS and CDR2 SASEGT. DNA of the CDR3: TGTGCCAGCAGAGGGACAGGGGGCCAGCCCCAGCATTTT. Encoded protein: CASRGTGGQPQHF.

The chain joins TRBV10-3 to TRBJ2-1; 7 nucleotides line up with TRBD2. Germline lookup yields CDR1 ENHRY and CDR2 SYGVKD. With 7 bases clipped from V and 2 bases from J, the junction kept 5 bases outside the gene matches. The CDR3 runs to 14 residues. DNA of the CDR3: TGTGCCATCAACGCGGGAGTCACCTACAATGAGCAGTTCTTC. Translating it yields CAINAGVTYNEQFF.

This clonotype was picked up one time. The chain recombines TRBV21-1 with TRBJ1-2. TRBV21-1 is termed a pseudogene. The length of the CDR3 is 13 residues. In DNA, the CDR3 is TGTGCCAGCAGCCGGCCCATAATCTATGGCTACACCTTC. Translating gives CASSRPIIYGYTF.

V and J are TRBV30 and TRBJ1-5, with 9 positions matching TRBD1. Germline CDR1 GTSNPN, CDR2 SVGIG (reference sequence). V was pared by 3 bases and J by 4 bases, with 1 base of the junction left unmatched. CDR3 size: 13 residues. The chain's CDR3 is CAWRGQGNQPQHF. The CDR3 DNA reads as TGTGCCTGGAGGGGACAGGGAAATCAGCCCCAGCATTTT.

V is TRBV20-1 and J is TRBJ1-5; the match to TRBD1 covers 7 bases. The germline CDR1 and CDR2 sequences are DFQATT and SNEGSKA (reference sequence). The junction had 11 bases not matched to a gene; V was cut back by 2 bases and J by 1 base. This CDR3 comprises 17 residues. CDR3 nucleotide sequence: TGCAGTGCTAGACCGATACTACAGGGGTGGAGCAATCAGCCCCAGCATTTT. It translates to CSARPILQGWSNQPQHF.

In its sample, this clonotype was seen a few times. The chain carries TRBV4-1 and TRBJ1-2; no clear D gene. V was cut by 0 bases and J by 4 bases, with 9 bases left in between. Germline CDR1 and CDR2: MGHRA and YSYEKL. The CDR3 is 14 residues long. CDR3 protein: CASSQDRQVYGYTF. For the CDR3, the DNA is TGCGCCAGCAGCCAAGATAGGCAAGTCTATGGCTACACCTTC.

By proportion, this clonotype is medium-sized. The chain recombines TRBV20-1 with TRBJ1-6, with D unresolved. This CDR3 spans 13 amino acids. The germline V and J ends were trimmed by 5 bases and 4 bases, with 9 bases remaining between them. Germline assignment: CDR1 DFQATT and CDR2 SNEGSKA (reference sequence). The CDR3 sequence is CSARTSYNSPLHF. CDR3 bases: TGCAGTGCTCGGACGTCATATAATTCACCCCTCCACTTT.

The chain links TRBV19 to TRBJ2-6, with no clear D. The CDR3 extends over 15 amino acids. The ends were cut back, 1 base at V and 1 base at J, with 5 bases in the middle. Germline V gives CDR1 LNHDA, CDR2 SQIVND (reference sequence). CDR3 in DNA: TGTGCCAGTAGTATAGGTGATTCTGGGGCCAACGTCCTGACTTTC. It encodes CASSIGDSGANVLTF.

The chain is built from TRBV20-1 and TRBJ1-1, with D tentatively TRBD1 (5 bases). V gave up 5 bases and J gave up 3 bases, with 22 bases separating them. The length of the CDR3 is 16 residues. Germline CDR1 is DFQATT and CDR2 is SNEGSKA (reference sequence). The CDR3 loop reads CSARPGMGGLYTEAFF. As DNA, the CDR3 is TGCAGTGCTCGCCCTGGGATGGGGGGGTTGTACACTGAAGCTTTCTTT.

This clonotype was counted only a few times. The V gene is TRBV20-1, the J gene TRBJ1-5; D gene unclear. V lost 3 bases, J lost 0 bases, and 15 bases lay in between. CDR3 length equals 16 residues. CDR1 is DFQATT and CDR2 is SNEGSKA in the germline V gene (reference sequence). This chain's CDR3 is CSASGGQSNSNQPQHF. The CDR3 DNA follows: TGCAGTGCTAGCGGTGGGCAGTCAAATAGCAATCAGCCCCAGCATTTT.